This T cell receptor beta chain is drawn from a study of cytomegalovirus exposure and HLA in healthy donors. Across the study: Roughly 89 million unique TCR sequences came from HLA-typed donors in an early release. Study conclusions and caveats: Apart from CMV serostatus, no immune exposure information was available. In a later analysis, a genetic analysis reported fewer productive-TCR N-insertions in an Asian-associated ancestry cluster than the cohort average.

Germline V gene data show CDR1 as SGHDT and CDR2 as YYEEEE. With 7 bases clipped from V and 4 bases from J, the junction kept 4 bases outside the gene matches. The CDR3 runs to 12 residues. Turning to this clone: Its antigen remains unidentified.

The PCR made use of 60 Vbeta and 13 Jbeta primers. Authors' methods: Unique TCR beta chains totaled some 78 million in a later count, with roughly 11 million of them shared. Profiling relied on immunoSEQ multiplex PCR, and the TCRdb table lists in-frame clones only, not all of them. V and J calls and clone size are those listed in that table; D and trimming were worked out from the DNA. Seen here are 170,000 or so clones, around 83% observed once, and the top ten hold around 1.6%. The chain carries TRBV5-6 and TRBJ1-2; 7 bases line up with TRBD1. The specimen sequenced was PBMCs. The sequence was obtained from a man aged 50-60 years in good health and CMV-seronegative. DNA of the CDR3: TGTGCCAGCGTAGGGGGCAGCTATGGCTACACCTTC. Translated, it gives CASVGGSYGYTF.